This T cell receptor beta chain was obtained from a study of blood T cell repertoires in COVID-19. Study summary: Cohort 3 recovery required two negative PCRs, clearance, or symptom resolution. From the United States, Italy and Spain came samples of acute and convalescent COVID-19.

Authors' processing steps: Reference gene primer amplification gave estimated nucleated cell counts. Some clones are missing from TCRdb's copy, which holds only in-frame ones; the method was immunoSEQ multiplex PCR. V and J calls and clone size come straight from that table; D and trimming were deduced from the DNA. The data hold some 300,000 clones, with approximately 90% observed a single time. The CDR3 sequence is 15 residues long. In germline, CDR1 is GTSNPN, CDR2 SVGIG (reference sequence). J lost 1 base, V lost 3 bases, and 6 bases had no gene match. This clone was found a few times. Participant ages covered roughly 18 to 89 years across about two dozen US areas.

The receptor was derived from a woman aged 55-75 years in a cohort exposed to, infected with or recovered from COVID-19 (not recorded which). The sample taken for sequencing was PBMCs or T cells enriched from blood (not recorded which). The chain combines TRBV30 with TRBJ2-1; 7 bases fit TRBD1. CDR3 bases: TGTGCCTGGAGGAGGGGGACAGATTCCTACAATGAGCAGTTCTTC. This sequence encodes CAWRRGTDSYNEQFF.